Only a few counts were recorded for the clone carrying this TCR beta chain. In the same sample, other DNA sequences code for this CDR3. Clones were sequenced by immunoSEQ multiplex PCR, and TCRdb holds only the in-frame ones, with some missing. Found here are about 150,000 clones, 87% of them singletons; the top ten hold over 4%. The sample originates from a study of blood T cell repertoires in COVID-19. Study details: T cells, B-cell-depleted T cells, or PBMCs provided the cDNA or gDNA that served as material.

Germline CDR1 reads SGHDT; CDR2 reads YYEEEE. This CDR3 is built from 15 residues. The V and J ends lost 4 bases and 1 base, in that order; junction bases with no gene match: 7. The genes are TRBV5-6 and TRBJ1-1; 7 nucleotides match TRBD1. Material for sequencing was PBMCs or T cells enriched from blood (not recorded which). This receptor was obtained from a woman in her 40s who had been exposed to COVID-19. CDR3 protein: CASSTSRDRNTEAFF. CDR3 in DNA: TGTGCCAGCAGCACGAGCCGGGACAGGAACACTGAAGCTTTCTTT. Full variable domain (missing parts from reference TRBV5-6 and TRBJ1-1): DAGVTQSPTHLIKTRGQQVTLRCSPKSGHDTVSWYQQALGQGPQFIFQYYEEEERQRGNFPDRFSGHQFPNYSSELNVNALLLGDSALYLCASSTSRDRNTEAFFGQGTRLTVV.